These 18 T cell receptor beta chains originate from one sample sequenced in a study of T-cell reconstitution after alpha-beta-depleted transplantation in children (dated by TCRdb to the mid-2010s). Library preparation employed PCR. Instrument on record: Illumina HiSeq 2500. TCR libraries were prepared with molecular barcoding, using unique molecular identifiers to normalize TCRbeta repertoire quantification. The public reads were reprocessed in TCRdb via fastp at Q25 and MiXCR, keeping in-frame beta chains. Each record represents a unique CDR3 protein, reported with the most common genes and DNA among its rows. The sample includes 450,000 to 600,000 distinct CDR3 sequences, with about 10% observed a single time. Of the sample, 2% to 2.5% is held by the ten largest clones. Sample treatment or condition, as interpreted from the label and publication: allogeneic hematopoietic cell transplantation with graft depleted of TCRalphabeta T cells and CD19 B cells.

This specimen consisted of PBMCs, obtained before TCRalphabeta/CD19-depleted stem cell transplant. These receptors all come from a child aged 2-15 years with inherited bone marrow failure, due to receive a stem cell transplant.

This clonotype was seen repeatedly, ten times or more. The V gene is TRBV28, the J gene TRBJ1-1, with a possible D match to TRBD1 (5 bases). Looked up from germline, CDR1 is MDHEN and CDR2 is SYDVKM. Deletions cut 7 bases from V and 7 bases from J, with 16 bases between. This CDR3 spans 13 amino acids. The CDR3 spells CASTLAVGGEAFF. The DNA of the CDR3 is TGTGCCAGCACCCTAGCAGTTGGGGGTGAAGCTTTCTTT. The full variable domain, in which reference TRBV28 and TRBJ1-1 provide the parts outside the CDR3, is DVKVTQSSRYLVKRTGEKVFLECVQDMDHENMFWYRQDPGLGLRLIYFSYDVKMKEKGDIPEGYSVSREKKERFSLILESASTNQTSMYLCASTLAVGGEAFFGQGTRLTVV.

This chain uses TRBV20-1 with TRBJ2-5, with TRBD1 as a possible D gene (6 bases). The CDR3 is 14 residues long. Germline CDR1 reads DFQATT; CDR2 reads SNEGSKA (reference sequence). The V end was cut by 3 bases, the J end by 4 bases, with 15 bases between. CDR3 region: CSASRGTTRETQYF. The CDR3 nucleotides read TGCAGTGCTAGTAGGGGGACGACCCGAGAGACCCAGTACTTC.

The sample holds a few counts of this clonotype. The CDR3 sequence: CAWSVRGRAHEQYF. The DNA for the CDR3 is TGTGCCTGGAGTGTTCGCGGGAGGGCCCACGAGCAGTACTTC. V and J are TRBV30 and TRBJ2-7, with TRBD2 matching 9 bases. The CDR3 loop spans 14 amino acids. Germline-derived CDR1 and CDR2 are GTSNPN and SVGIG (reference sequence). V lost 0 bases to trimming and J lost 5 bases; unmatched junction nucleotides: 5.

This clonotype was detected ten times or more. The chain recombines TRBV4-1 with TRBJ1-6, with D maybe TRBD1 (6 bases). This CDR3 comprises 15 residues. With 4 bases removed from V and 9 bases from J, the gap between germline ends came to 16 bases. Germline lookup yields CDR1 MGHRA and CDR2 YSYEKL. The DNA for the CDR3 is TGCGCCAGCAGCCTGTCCTCAGGGGTAGCTTCACCCCTCCACTTT. Translation gives CASSLSSGVASPLHF.

A word on this clonotype: A read error is possible here, since a much larger clone lies one base away. The chain carries TRBV5-1 and TRBJ2-1, with TRBD1 as a possible D gene (7 bases). Germline values: CDR1 SGHRS, CDR2 YFSETQ. The CDR3 extends over 14 amino acids. This chain's CDR3 is CASSFHPGGNEQIF. The CDR3 nucleotides read TGCGCCAGCAGCTTTCACCCAGGGGGGAATGAGCAGATCTTC.

This clonotype was observed many times. The chain combines TRBV18 with TRBJ2-7, with 10 bases identical to TRBD2. This CDR3 comprises 17 residues. V was clipped by 3 bases and J by 2 bases; unmatched bases: 10. The germline V gene encodes CDR1 KGHSH and CDR2 LQKENI. CDR3 in DNA: TGTGCCAGCTCACCCGGTTATAGCGGGAGGATGGCCTACGAGCAGTACTTC. This gives the protein CASSPGYSGRMAYEQYF. The full variable domain, completed using reference TRBV18 and TRBJ2-7, is NAGVMQNPRHLVRRRGQEARLRCSPMKGHSHVYWYRQLPEEGLKFMVYLQKENIIDESGMPKERFSAEFPKEGPSILRIQQVVRGDSAAYFCASSPGYSGRMAYEQYFGPGTRLTVT.

This clonotype was seen only a few times. The J gene is TRBJ2-7, the V gene TRBV2, with 11 bases lining up with TRBD2. The V gene's germline CDR1 is SNHLY and CDR2 FYNNEI. The V gene end was trimmed by 4 bases and the J gene end by 4 bases; junction bases not matched to a gene: 6. CDR3 size: 15 residues. The CDR3 spells CASSAGLAASYEQYF. The CDR3 nucleotides are TGTGCCAGCAGTGCGGGACTAGCGGCCTCTTACGAGCAGTACTTC.

This clonotype was counted ten times or more. This chain links TRBV5-6 with TRBJ2-7; TRBD2 matches at 10 bases. Germline lookup yields CDR1 SGHDT and CDR2 YYEEEE. V shed 2 bases and J 6 bases; nucleotides not matched to a gene: 2. CDR3 length: 13 residues. CDR3 region: CASSLAGGPEQYF. In DNA, the CDR3 is TGTGCCAGCAGCTTAGCGGGAGGGCCCGAGCAGTACTTC.

This clonotype was counted many times. This chain connects TRBV28 to TRBJ1-4; tentatively, D is TRBD1 (5 bases). In germline, CDR1 is MDHEN, CDR2 SYDVKM. V was clipped by 3 bases and J by 8 bases, with 10 bases between them. The CDR3 loop spans 13 amino acids. Written as DNA, the CDR3 is TGTGCCAGCAGTTTCGCCGGGGGAGAAAAACTGTTTTTT. Protein product: CASSFAGGEKLFF. The full variable domain, its missing parts supplied by reference TRBV28 and TRBJ1-4, is DVKVTQSSRYLVKRTGEKVFLECVQDMDHENMFWYRQDPGLGLRLIYFSYDVKMKEKGDIPEGYSVSREKKERFSLILESASTNQTSMYLCASSFAGGEKLFFGSGTQLSVL.

The table lists this clonotype with many counts. The chain has TRBV6-2 or TRBV6-3 and TRBJ1-5; D is perhaps TRBD1 (5 bases). Germline V gives CDR1 MNHEY, CDR2 SVGEGT. This CDR3 contains 15 residues. V lost 8 bases to trimming and J lost 5 bases, with 19 bases between them. CDR3 residues: CASHRPGQGDQPQHF. CDR3 bases: TGTGCCAGCCACCGGCCTGGGCAGGGCGATCAGCCCCAGCATTTT.

This clonotype was counted ten times or more. The chain uses TRBV29-1 and TRBJ2-7; no firm D call. The V gene lost 4 bases and the J gene lost 1 base, with 11 bases spanning the gap. Germline V gene data show CDR1 as SQVTM and CDR2 as ANQGSEA. The CDR3 runs 13 residues. CDR3: CSVGMSRSYEQYF. The CDR3 DNA reads TGCAGCGTTGGTATGTCTAGGTCCTACGAGCAGTACTTC.

In its sample, this clonotype was seen a few times. The rearrangement links TRBV4-3 to TRBJ1-1; no reliable D call. CDR1 is LGHNA and CDR2 is YSLEER in the germline V gene. V was shortened by 0 bases and J by 0 bases, with 11 bases between the two germline ends. This CDR3 has 16 amino acids. The CDR3 bases are TGCGCCAGCAGCCAAGATCTTCGGGCCCTGAACACTGAAGCTTTCTTT. It yields the protein CASSQDLRALNTEAFF.

At least ten counts were recorded for this clonotype. This chain links TRBV7-2 with TRBJ2-7, with 7 bases identical to TRBD1. V trimming: 5 bases; J trimming: 5 bases; junction bases outside the gene matches: 9. The CDR3 contains 14 residues. Germline CDR1 reads SGHTA; CDR2 reads FQGNSA. In nucleotides, the CDR3 is TGTGCCAGCAGCAGGGGACAGTCTTGGGACGAGCAGTACTTC. Protein: CASSRGQSWDEQYF.

V is TRBV7-2 and J is TRBJ2-7; 10 nucleotides align to TRBD2. The length of the CDR3 is 14 residues. V dropped 2 bases and J dropped 4; count of bases not matched to a gene: 2. Germline-derived CDR1 and CDR2 are SGHTA and FQGNSA. The CDR3 DNA follows: TGTGCCAGCAGCTTAAAACTAGCGGGGTACGAGCAGTACTTC. Residues: CASSLKLAGYEQYF. The whole variable domain, filled in from reference TRBV7-2 and TRBJ2-7, reads GAGVSQSPSNKVTEKGKDVELRCDPISGHTALYWYRQSLGQGLEFLIYFQGNSAPDKSGLPSDRFSAERTGGSVSTLTIQRTQQEDSAVYLCASSLKLAGYEQYFGPGTRLTVT.

This clonotype turned up a few times. The rearrangement links TRBV12-3 or TRBV12-4 to TRBJ2-1; TRBD1 is a possible D gene (5 bases). This CDR3 is 12 amino acids long. V lost 8 bases and J lost 8, with 13 bases in between. The CDR3 protein is CASSVGQHEQFF. The CDR3 bases are TGTGCCAGCTCCGTGGGGCAGCATGAGCAGTTCTTC.

As concerns this clonotype: This could be a read error, since a much larger clone is one nucleotide away. The CDR3 end shows no conserved phenylalanine or tryptophan, and so a read error is likely. This chain joins TRBV4-3 and TRBJ2-3; 7 bases fit TRBD2. This CDR3 has 17 amino acids. The junction had 10 bases not matched to a gene; V was cut back by 2 bases and J by 2 bases. CDR1 and CDR2 from the germline V gene are LGHNA and YSLEER. The CDR3 DNA reads as TGCGCCAGCAGCCAACGGGGCGGACTAGACCCCACAGATACGCAGTATTTG. This codes for CASSQRGGLDPTDTQYL.

The chain links TRBV29-1 to TRBJ2-2; D unresolved. V gave up 5 bases and J gave up 0 bases, with 13 bases separating them. The germline CDR1 and CDR2 sequences are SQVTM and ANQGSEA. This CDR3 has 15 residues. The CDR3 reads CSVLSWVANTGELFF. The CDR3 region has the DNA TGCAGCGTTCTATCGTGGGTCGCGAACACCGGGGAGCTGTTTTTT.

The gene calls are TRBV20-1 and TRBJ1-6, with 8 positions matching TRBD1. The CDR3 is made up of 16 amino acids. Trimming at V came to 6 bases and at J to 6 bases, leaving 13 bases not matched to a gene. Germline V gene sequence: CDR1 DFQATT, CDR2 SNEGSKA (reference sequence). The CDR3 DNA reads as TGCAGTGCCTCAACCCCGGGGACAGGACGTAATTCACCCCTCCACTTT. It specifies CSASTPGTGRNSPLHF.